The 19 T cell receptor beta chains reported below all come from one sample, sequenced in a study of blood T cell repertoires in COVID-19. Sequencing was performed with immunoSEQ multiplex PCR; in TCRdb, only in-frame clones are kept and a portion is missing. The table records about 280,000 clones, roughly 85% of them present only once. What was sequenced was PBMCs or T cells enriched from blood (not recorded which). These receptors originate from a woman in her forties who had recovered from COVID-19.

This clone has only one observation. The chain is built from TRBV6-2 or TRBV6-3 and TRBJ1-5; 8 bases align to TRBD1. Germline values: CDR1 MNHEY, CDR2 SVGEGT. J was trimmed by 0 bases and V by 4 bases; bases with no gene match: 2. CDR3 length equals 15 residues. The CDR3 sequence is CASSWTGNSNQPQHF. The CDR3 region has the DNA TGTGCCAGCAGTTGGACAGGGAATAGCAATCAGCCCCAGCATTTT.

V is TRBV28 and J is TRBJ1-5; 7 bases map to TRBD1. V trimming: 5 bases; J trimming: 0 bases; junction bases outside the gene matches: 10. This CDR3 spans 17 amino acids. CDR1 MDHEN and CDR2 SYDVKM come from the germline V gene. The CDR3 nucleotides are TGTGCCAGCAGTATAACACAGGGGATTTATAGCAATCAGCCCCAGCATTTT. Amino acid sequence: CASSITQGIYSNQPQHF.

This clone came up once. V and J are TRBV4-1 and TRBJ1-1; no reliable D call. The length of the CDR3 is 17 residues. Trimming took off 0 bases at V and 1 base at J, with 15 bases between the two ends. The germline CDR1 and CDR2 sequences are MGHRA and YSYEKL. Here the CDR3 reads CASSQEIRPGGNTEAFF. The CDR3 coding sequence is TGCGCCAGCAGCCAAGAAATCCGCCCCGGCGGGAACACTGAAGCTTTCTTT.

The chain links TRBV4-1 to TRBJ1-2, with D possibly TRBD1 on 5 matching bases. With 0 bases removed from V and 6 bases from J, the gap between germline ends came to 11 bases. CDR1 and CDR2 (germline): MGHRA, YSYEKL. This CDR3 has 14 residues. CDR3 nucleotides: TGCGCCAGCAGCCAAGACGGGGGATCAAATGGCTACACCTTC. Protein sequence: CASSQDGGSNGYTF.

This clone turned up a few times. For the CDR3, the DNA is TGTGCCAGCTCACCCAGAGCTCTCGGCAGGGTGTACGAGCAGTACTTC. This sequence encodes CASSPRALGRVYEQYF. This chain connects TRBV18 to TRBJ2-7, with D maybe TRBD1 (5 bases). Germline values: CDR1 KGHSH, CDR2 LQKENI. The V end lost 3 bases, the J end lost 4 bases, and 19 bases lay between the germline ends. This CDR3 region has 16 residues.

This clone was seen more than once but under ten times. The V call is TRBV27, the J call TRBJ2-3; 10 positions match TRBD2. The germline gives CDR1 MNHEY, CDR2 SMNVEV (reference sequence). The CDR3 is 16 amino acids. Trimming removed 2 bases from V and 7 bases from J; junction bases left unmatched: 9. Written as DNA, the CDR3 is TGTGCCAGCAGTTTAAAGAGGCCTAGCGGGGGATATACGCAGTATTTT. Protein product: CASSLKRPSGGYTQYF.

V usage is TRBV3-1 (or the pseudogene TRBV3-2) and J usage is TRBJ1-3; a possible D gene is TRBD1 (5 bases). Trimming took 5 bases from V and 0 from J, leaving 11 bases between them. Germline CDR1 reads LGHDT; CDR2 reads YNNKEL (reference sequence). The CDR3 is made up of 15 amino acids. CDR3 in amino acids: CASSVQASSGNTIYF. The CDR3 region has the DNA TGTGCCAGCAGCGTACAGGCGAGCTCTGGAAACACCATATATTTT.

The gene calls are TRBV27 and TRBJ1-4; TRBD1 agrees at 7 bases. Germline-derived CDR1 and CDR2 are MNHEY and SMNVEV (reference sequence). With V trimmed by 6 bases and J by 8 bases, 9 bases remained unmatched. The CDR3 extends over 14 amino acids. The CDR3 is CASSADRDSEKLFF. The CDR3 nucleotides read TGTGCCAGCAGCGCCGACAGGGACTCGGAAAAACTGTTTTTT.

The chain recombines TRBV6-4 with TRBJ2-1, with D unresolved. The ends were cut back, 0 bases at V and 5 bases at J, with 17 bases in the middle. Germline V lookup: CDR1 MRHNA, CDR2 SNTAGT. This CDR3 has 17 residues. The CDR3 DNA reads TGTGCCAGCAGTGACTCAATTGTTGCACGCGTGGACAATGAGCAGTTCTTC. It translates to CASSDSIVARVDNEQFF.

V and J are TRBV11-2 and TRBJ1-3; no firm D call. CDR1 and CDR2 from the germline V gene are SGHAT and FQNNGV. The CDR3 runs to 14 residues. The V end lost 8 bases, the J end lost 2 bases, and 13 bases lay between the germline ends. CDR3 in amino acids: CASSRPGTGNTIYF. DNA of the CDR3: TGTGCCAGCTCCCGTCCGGGTACTGGAAACACCATATATTTT.

The rearrangement joins TRBV13 to TRBJ2-2, with D uncertain. The germline V gene encodes CDR1 PRHDT and CDR2 FYEKMQ (reference sequence). V was pared by 0 bases and J by 2 bases, with 10 bases between. This CDR3 contains 16 residues. CDR3 coding DNA: TGTGCCAGCAGCTTAGGCCTGTCTTTCAACACCGGGGAGCTGTTTTTT. This encodes CASSLGLSFNTGELFF. Complete variable domain (other parts from reference TRBV13 and TRBJ2-2): AAGVIQSPRHLIKEKRETATLKCYPIPRHDTVYWYQQGPGQDPQFLISFYEKMQSDKGSIPDRFSAQQFSDYHSELNMSSLELGDSALYFCASSLGLSFNTGELFFGEGSRLTVL.

CDR3 coding DNA: TGTGCCAGCAGTAAGCGGGAGACCGGGGAGCTGTTTTTT. This gives the protein CASSKRETGELFF. The chain has TRBV12-3 or TRBV12-4 and TRBJ2-2, with 8 bases matching TRBD2. CDR3 length equals 13 residues. The V and J ends lost 5 bases and 5 bases, in that order; junction bases with no gene match: 1.

This clone was counted between two and nine times. The chain combines TRBV6-5 with TRBJ2-1; D is perhaps TRBD1 (6 bases). The germline CDR1 and CDR2 sequences are MNHEY and SVGAGI. The CDR3 covers 14 residues. V dropped 5 bases and J dropped 8 bases, with 16 bases sitting between them. The CDR3 sequence: CASSKQGADDEQFF. CDR3 sequence (DNA): TGTGCCAGCAGTAAACAGGGAGCAGATGATGAGCAGTTCTTC.

This chain links TRBV5-6 with TRBJ2-2, with D possibly matching TRBD1 (6 bases). Trimming cost V 0 bases and J 6 bases, with 12 bases left between them. Germline V gene sequence: CDR1 SGHDT, CDR2 YYEEEE. CDR3 length: 15 amino acids. CDR3 nucleotide sequence: TGTGCCAGCAGCTTGGGCCACAGGGTAGCCGGGGAGCTGTTTTTT. Translation gives CASSLGHRVAGELFF.

This CDR3 reads CASSISGESYEQYF. In DNA form, the CDR3 reads TGTGCCAGTAGCATCTCCGGGGAATCCTACGAGCAGTACTTC. The V gene is TRBV19, the J gene TRBJ2-7; D might be TRBD2 (5 bases). Germline loops: CDR1 LNHDA, CDR2 SQIVND (reference sequence). The CDR3 has 14 residues. Trimming took off 6 bases at V and 1 base at J, with 13 bases between the two ends. Drawing the rest from reference TRBV19 and TRBJ2-7, the complete variable domain is DGGITQSPKYLFRKEGQNVTLSCEQNLNHDAMYWYRQDPGQGLRLIYYSQIVNDFQKGDIAEGYSVSREKKESFPLTVTSAQKNPTAFYLCASSISGESYEQYFGPGTRLTVT.

The chain recombines TRBV2 with TRBJ2-7, with no clear D. The CDR3 runs to 12 residues. V gave up 6 bases and J gave up 6 bases, with 12 bases separating them. Germline CDR1 is SNHLY and CDR2 is FYNNEI. The CDR3 reads CASRNTVTEQYF. CDR3 nucleotides: TGTGCCAGCAGGAACACAGTAACCGAGCAGTACTTC.

This rearrangement joins TRBV4-1 to TRBJ2-5; D possibly corresponds to TRBD2 (6 bases). The CDR3 totals 15 residues. Trimming pared 3 bases from V and 5 bases from J, leaving 16 bases between. The germline CDR1 and CDR2 sequences are MGHRA and YSYEKL. The CDR3 sequence: CASSQTRVVGETQYF. CDR3 in DNA: TGCGCCAGCAGCCAGACTAGAGTAGTAGGGGAGACCCAGTACTTC.

This clone was seen more than once but under ten times. The gene calls are TRBV24-1 and TRBJ2-7; D possibly corresponds to TRBD2 (6 bases). There are 18 residues in the CDR3. CDR1 and CDR2 from the germline V gene are KGHDR and SFDVKD. The V end was cut by 3 bases, the J end by 4 bases, with 24 bases between. The CDR3 sequence is CATSDAGQGVSGGYEQYF. The CDR3 region has the DNA TGTGCCACCAGTGATGCGGGGCAGGGAGTTTCAGGAGGTTACGAGCAGTACTTC.

The rearrangement links TRBV12-3 or TRBV12-4 to TRBJ2-7, with D hard to call. V was shortened by 5 bases and J by 1 base, with 9 bases between the two germline ends. The CDR3 length is 13 residues. The CDR3 spells CASSVATSYEQYF. CDR3 DNA sequence: TGTGCCAGCAGTGTCGCGACTTCCTACGAGCAGTACTTC.